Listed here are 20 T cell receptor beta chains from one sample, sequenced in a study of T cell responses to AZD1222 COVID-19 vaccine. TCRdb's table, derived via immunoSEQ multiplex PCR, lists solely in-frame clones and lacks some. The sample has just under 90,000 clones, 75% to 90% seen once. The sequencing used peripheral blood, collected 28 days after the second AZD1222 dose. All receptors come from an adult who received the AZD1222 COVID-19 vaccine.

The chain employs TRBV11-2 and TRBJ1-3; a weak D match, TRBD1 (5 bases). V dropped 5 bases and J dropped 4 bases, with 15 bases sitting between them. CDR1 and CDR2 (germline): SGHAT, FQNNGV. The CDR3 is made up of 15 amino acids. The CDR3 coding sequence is TGTGCCAGCAGCCGAACCGGGGCTGCAGGAAACACCATATATTTT. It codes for CASSRTGAAGNTIYF. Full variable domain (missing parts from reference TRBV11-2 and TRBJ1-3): EAGVAQSPRYKIIEKRQSVAFWCNPISGHATLYWYQQILGQGPKLLIQFQNNGVVDDSQLPKDRFSAERLKGVDSTLKIQPAKLEDSAVYLCASSRTGAAGNTIYFGEGSWLTVV.

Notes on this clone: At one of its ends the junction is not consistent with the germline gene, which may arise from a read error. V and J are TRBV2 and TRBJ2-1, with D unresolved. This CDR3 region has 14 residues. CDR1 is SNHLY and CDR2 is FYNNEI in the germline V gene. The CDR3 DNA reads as TGTGCCAGCAGTGTCTTAGGAAGTACCCTCTGGTGTCTCTTC. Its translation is CASSVLGSTLWCLF.

CDR3 DNA sequence: TGTGCCAGCAGCTGGGGGATAAGGGTCGACACTGAAGCTTTCTTT. Translation gives CASSWGIRVDTEAFF. The rearrangement links TRBV28 to TRBJ1-1, with D perhaps matching TRBD1 (5 bases). Germline V gene lookup returns CDR1 MDHEN and CDR2 SYDVKM. Trimming shortened V by 6 bases and J by 3 bases, and 17 bases separated the two germline ends. The CDR3 is 15 residues long.

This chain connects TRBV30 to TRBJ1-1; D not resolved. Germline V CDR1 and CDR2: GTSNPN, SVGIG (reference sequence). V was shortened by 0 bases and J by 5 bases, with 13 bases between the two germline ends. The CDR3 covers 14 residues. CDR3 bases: TGTGCCTGGAGTGTACGAGGGATTTATACTGAAGCTTTCTTT. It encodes CAWSVRGIYTEAFF.

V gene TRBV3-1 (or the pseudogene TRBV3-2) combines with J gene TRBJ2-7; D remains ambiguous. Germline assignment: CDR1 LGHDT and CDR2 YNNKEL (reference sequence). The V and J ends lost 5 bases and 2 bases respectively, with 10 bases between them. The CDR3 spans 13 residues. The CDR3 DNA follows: TGTGCCAGCAGCTCAGGCAGAGCCTACGAGCAGTACTTC. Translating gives CASSSGRAYEQYF.

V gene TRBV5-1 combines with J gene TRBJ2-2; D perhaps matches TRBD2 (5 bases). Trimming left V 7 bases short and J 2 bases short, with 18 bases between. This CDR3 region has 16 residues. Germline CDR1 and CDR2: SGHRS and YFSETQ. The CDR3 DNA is TGCGCCAGCCGTAGAGGGCCCCCTACCAACACCGGGGAGCTGTTTTTT. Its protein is CASRRGPPTNTGELFF.

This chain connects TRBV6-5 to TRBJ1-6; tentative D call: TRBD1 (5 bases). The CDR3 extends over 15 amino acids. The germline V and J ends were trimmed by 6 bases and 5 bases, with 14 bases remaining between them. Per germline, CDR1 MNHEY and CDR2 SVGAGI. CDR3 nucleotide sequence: TGTGCCAGCAGCATCACCGGGACCGATAATTCACCCCTCCACTTT. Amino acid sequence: CASSITGTDNSPLHF.

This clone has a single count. The DNA for the CDR3 is TGCGCCAGCAGTTCACCCGACAGGTCCAACTATGGCTACACCTTC. It yields the protein CASSSPDRSNYGYTF. The chain has TRBV5-1 and TRBJ1-2, with D maybe TRBD1 (6 bases). CDR1 SGHRS and CDR2 YFSETQ come from the germline V gene. This CDR3 has 15 amino acids. V lost 5 bases, J lost 2 bases, and 16 bases lay in between. Based on the CDR3 plus reference TRBV5-1 and TRBJ1-2, the full variable domain is KAGVTQTPRYLIKTRGQQVTLSCSPISGHRSVSWYQQTPGQGLQFLFEYFSETQRNKGNFPGRFSGRQFSNSRSEMNVSTLELGDSALYLCASSSPDRSNYGYTFGSGTRLTVV.

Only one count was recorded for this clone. CDR3 amino acids: CASGRDTRPGDSGNTIYF. The CDR3 coding sequence is TGTGCCAGCGGCCGGGACACACGACCTGGCGACTCTGGAAACACCATATATTTT. The chain uses TRBV7-2 and TRBJ1-3, with D perhaps matching TRBD1 (6 bases). Trimming removed 8 bases from V and 0 bases from J, with 23 bases in between. This CDR3 is 18 amino acids long. Germline loops: CDR1 SGHTA, CDR2 FQGNSA.

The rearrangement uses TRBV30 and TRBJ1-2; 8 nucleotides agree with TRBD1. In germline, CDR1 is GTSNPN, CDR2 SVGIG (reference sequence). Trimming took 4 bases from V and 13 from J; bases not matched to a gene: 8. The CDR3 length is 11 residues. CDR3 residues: CAWTLHRGATF. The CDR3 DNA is TGTGCCTGGACCCTGCACAGGGGGGCCACCTTC.

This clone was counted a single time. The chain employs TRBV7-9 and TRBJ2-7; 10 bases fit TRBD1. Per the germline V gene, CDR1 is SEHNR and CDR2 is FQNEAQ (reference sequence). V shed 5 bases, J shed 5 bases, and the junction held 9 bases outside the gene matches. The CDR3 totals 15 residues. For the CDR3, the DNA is TGTGCCAGCAGCGCCCGGACAGGGGGTGGCGACGAGCAGTACTTC. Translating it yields CASSARTGGGDEQYF.

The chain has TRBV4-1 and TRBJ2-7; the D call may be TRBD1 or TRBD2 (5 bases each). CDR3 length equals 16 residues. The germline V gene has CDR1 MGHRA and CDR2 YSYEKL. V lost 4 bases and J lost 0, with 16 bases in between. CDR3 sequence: CASSPLDSFSSYEQYF. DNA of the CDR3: TGCGCCAGCAGCCCACTAGACAGTTTCAGCTCCTACGAGCAGTACTTC.

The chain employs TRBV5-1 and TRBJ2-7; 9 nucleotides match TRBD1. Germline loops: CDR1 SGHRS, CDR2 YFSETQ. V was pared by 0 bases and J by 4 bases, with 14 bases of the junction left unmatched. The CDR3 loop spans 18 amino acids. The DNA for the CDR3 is TGCGCCAGCAGCTTGGGTCCTGCGGACAGGGGTTTACTTTACGAGCAGTACTTC. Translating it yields CASSLGPADRGLLYEQYF.

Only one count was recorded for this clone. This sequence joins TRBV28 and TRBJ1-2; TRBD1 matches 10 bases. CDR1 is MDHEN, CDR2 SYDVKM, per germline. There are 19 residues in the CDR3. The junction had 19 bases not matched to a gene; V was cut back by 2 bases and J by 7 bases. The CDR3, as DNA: TGTGCCAGCAGTTTAACCCAGCCGGGACAGGGGAGGAGGATAGGTGGCTACACCTTC. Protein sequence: CASSLTQPGQGRRIGGYTF.

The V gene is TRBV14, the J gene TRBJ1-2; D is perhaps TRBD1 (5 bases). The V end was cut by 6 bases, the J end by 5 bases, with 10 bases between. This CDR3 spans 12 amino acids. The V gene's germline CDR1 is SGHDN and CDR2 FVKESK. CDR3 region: CASRNSGYGYTF. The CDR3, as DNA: TGTGCCAGCAGAAATTCAGGGTATGGCTACACCTTC.

CDR3 DNA: TGTGCCAGCAGTGACCTCCTATCGTCCACTGAAGCTTTCTTT. Translated, it gives CASSDLLSSTEAFF. The V and J genes are TRBV2 and TRBJ1-1; D ambiguous. Between the trimmed V and J ends, which lost 3 bases and 4 bases, there was a span of 12 bases. Germline CDR1 is SNHLY and CDR2 is FYNNEI. The CDR3 sequence is 14 residues long.

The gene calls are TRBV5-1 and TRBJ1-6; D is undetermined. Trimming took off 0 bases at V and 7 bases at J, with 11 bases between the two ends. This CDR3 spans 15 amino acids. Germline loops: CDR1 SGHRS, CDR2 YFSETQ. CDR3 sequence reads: CASSLVDGSNSPLHF. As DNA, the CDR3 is TGCGCCAGCAGCTTGGTGGACGGATCGAATTCACCCCTCCACTTT.

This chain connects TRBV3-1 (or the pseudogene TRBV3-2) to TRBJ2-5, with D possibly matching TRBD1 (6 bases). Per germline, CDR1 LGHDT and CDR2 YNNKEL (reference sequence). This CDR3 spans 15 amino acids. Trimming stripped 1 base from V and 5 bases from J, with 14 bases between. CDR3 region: CASSQGARGTETQYF. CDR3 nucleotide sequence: TGTGCCAGCAGCCAAGGTGCCAGGGGCACCGAGACCCAGTACTTC.

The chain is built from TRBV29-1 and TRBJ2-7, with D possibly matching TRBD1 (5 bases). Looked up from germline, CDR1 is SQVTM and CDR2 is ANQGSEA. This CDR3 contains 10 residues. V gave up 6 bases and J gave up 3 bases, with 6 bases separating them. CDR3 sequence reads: CSVQDYEQYF. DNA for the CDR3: TGCAGCGTACAGGACTACGAGCAGTACTTC.

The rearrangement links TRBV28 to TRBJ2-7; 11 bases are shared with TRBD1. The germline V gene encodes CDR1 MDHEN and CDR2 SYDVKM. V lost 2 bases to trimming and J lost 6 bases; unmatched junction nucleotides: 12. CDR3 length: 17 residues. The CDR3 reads CASSLPGTGGVIREQYF. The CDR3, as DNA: TGTGCCAGCAGTTTACCCGGGACAGGGGGTGTTATCCGCGAGCAGTACTTC. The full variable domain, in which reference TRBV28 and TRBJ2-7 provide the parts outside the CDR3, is DVKVTQSSRYLVKRTGEKVFLECVQDMDHENMFWYRQDPGLGLRLIYFSYDVKMKEKGDIPEGYSVSREKKERFSLILESASTNQTSMYLCASSLPGTGGVIREQYFGPGTRLTVT.